The subject of this entry is one T cell receptor beta chain. The source of the sample is a study of cytotoxic CD8 clonotypes in ibrutinib-treated CLL. Study background: Partial responders about 25, complete 2; approximately 12 progressed and roughly 15 stayed in remission by median around 62 months.

Assay used: immunoSEQ multiplex PCR; TCRdb lists only in-frame clones, some missing. The sample comprises roughly 200,000 clones, roughly 77% of which are singletons, and over 5.5% rests with the top ten. V dropped 1 base and J dropped 8; count of bases not matched to a gene: 4. The CDR3 contains 13 residues. Germline CDR1 and CDR2: SGHTA and FQGNSA. The TCR originated in a human donor with chronic lymphocytic leukemia. The sample consisted of PBMCs, taken after 12 months of ibrutinib treatment. The chain is built from TRBV7-2 and TRBJ1-2, with 7 bases matching TRBD1. The CDR3, as DNA: TGTGCCAGCAGCTTAGAGGGGGCGAGAGGCTACACCTTC. Translating gives CASSLEGARGYTF. Variable domain in full (rest from reference TRBV7-2 and TRBJ1-2): GAGVSQSPSNKVTEKGKDVELRCDPISGHTALYWYRQSLGQGLEFLIYFQGNSAPDKSGLPSDRFSAERTGGSVSTLTIQRTQQEDSAVYLCASSLEGARGYTFGSGTRLTVV.